The next 12 T cell receptor beta chains were all read from a single sample in a study of blood T cell repertoires in COVID-19 (dated by TCRdb to about 2020). The method was the immunoSEQ multiplex PCR assay. Sourced from immuneACCESS, this table was stored by TCRdb with only in-frame sequences that have V and J called. A share of the clones is absent; for the studies checked, an unresolved V gene accounts for under half, and the remainder has no known explanation. Present in this sample are about 240,000 clones, roughly nine tenths of which were seen just once. 6.2% of the sample is taken by the ten largest. The sequenced material came from peripheral blood. The receptor source for this set is a man aged 55 to 70 with acute or convalescent COVID-19.

CDR3 sequence reads: CASKVQGAPDNEQFF. The CDR3 DNA reads as TGTGCCAGCAAGGTACAGGGGGCGCCTGACAATGAGCAGTTCTTC. V gene TRBV7-2 combines with J gene TRBJ2-1; 9 nucleotides match TRBD1. The CDR3 length is 15 residues. The V segment lost 7 bases and the J segment 5 bases; nucleotides outside the gene matches: 9. Germline-derived CDR1 and CDR2 are SGHTA and FQGNSA.

The chain employs TRBV29-1 and TRBJ1-2; D remains unclear. Germline lookup yields CDR1 SQVTM and CDR2 ANQGSEA. V was clipped by 3 bases and J by 8 bases, with 16 bases between them. The CDR3 is made up of 13 amino acids. Written as DNA, the CDR3 is TGCAGCGTTGAGAGGGATACAGTAACAGGCTACACCTTC. As protein: CSVERDTVTGYTF.

V gene TRBV10-3 combines with J gene TRBJ2-1; 10 bases match TRBD2. The CDR3 is made up of 13 amino acids. Trimming cost V 3 bases and J 10 bases; bases outside gene matches: 3. Germline CDR1 ENHRY, CDR2 SYGVKD. DNA of the CDR3: TGTGCCATCAGTGACCTACTAGCGGGAGAGCAGTTCTTC. As protein: CAISDLLAGEQFF.

The J gene is TRBJ2-3, the V gene TRBV13, with TRBD1 matching over 12 bases. Germline V gene lookup returns CDR1 PRHDT and CDR2 FYEKMQ (reference sequence). V lost 5 bases to trimming and J lost 4 bases; unmatched junction nucleotides: 7. The CDR3 is 16 residues long. CDR3 in amino acids: CASSPPGQGASDTQYF. CDR3 DNA: TGTGCCAGCAGCCCACCGGGACAGGGGGCCTCAGATACGCAGTATTTT.

This clone was seen a handful of times. The J gene is TRBJ1-5, the V gene TRBV5-5, with D tentatively TRBD1 (6 bases). V was trimmed by 0 bases and J by 6 bases, leaving 13 bases between them. This CDR3 is built from 15 residues. Germline V lookup: CDR1 SGHKS, CDR2 YYEKEE (reference sequence). The CDR3 reads CASSLAGGLTQPQHF. The CDR3 DNA sequence: TGTGCCAGCAGCTTGGCCGGGGGGCTCACTCAGCCCCAGCATTTT.

The V and J genes are TRBV12-3 or TRBV12-4 and TRBJ1-5; no firm D call. Trimming removed 5 bases at V and 6 bases at J, with 8 bases between. CDR3 size: 12 residues. CDR3 DNA sequence: TGTGCCAGCAGTGCCCTCAGTCAGCCCCAGCATTTT. Translation: CASSALSQPQHF.

This clone was detected once. This sequence joins TRBV5-4 and TRBJ1-1; TRBD1 matches 7 bases. Germline-derived CDR1 and CDR2 are SGHNT and YYREEE (reference sequence). The CDR3 contains 16 residues. Trimming cost V 4 bases and J 1 base; bases outside gene matches: 10. In nucleotides, the CDR3 is TGTGCCAGCAGCACGGGACAGCTAATCAAGAACACTGAAGCTTTCTTT. Protein: CASSTGQLIKNTEAFF.

The chain uses TRBV7-2 and TRBJ2-3; 7 bases agree with TRBD2. CDR3 length: 13 residues. Unmatched junction bases numbered 1, after V lost 4 bases and J lost 3 bases. Germline V gene data show CDR1 as SGHTA and CDR2 as FQGNSA. Here the CDR3 DNA reads TGTGCCAGCAGCTATAGCGGGACAGATACGCAGTATTTT. This encodes CASSYSGTDTQYF.

V and J are TRBV14 and TRBJ2-2; 7 bases match TRBD1. Germline-derived CDR1 and CDR2 are SGHDN and FVKESK. The CDR3 covers 18 residues. After removal of 1 base from V and 0 bases from J, the junction contained 8 bases not matched to a gene. The CDR3 DNA follows: TGTGCCAGCAGCCAAGTTAACACCGGGACAGCGAACACCGGGGAGCTGTTTTTT. This sequence encodes CASSQVNTGTANTGELFF.

On this clone: Other DNA sequences within the sample encode an identical CDR3. This sequence joins TRBV5-1 and TRBJ2-7; 7 bases are a match to TRBD1. V lost 3 bases and J lost 0; bases outside the gene matches: 6. The CDR3 length is 15 residues. Germline lookup yields CDR1 SGHRS and CDR2 YFSETQ. CDR3 in DNA: TGCGCCAGCAGCTCGCGACAGGGTTCCTCCTACGAGCAGTACTTC. This encodes CASSSRQGSSYEQYF.

The chain links TRBV6-5 to TRBJ2-4, with 7 bases fitting TRBD2. V lost 9 bases to trimming and J lost 8 bases; unmatched junction nucleotides: 10. From germline, CDR1 is MNHEY and CDR2 SVGAGI. This CDR3 comprises 13 residues. CDR3 region: CASGVASGDIQYF. CDR3 nucleotides: TGTGCCAGTGGGGTAGCGAGCGGGGACATTCAGTACTTC.

V gene TRBV19 combines with J gene TRBJ1-2; D is possibly TRBD1 (6 bases). Per the germline V gene, CDR1 is LNHDA and CDR2 is SQIVND (reference sequence). This CDR3 has 14 residues. V was cut by 6 bases and J by 8 bases, with 19 bases left in between. The CDR3 is CASSGGGHASGYTF. As DNA, the CDR3 is TGTGCCAGTAGCGGGGGGGGACACGCTTCGGGCTACACCTTC.